The TCR beta chain under discussion was sequenced for a study of cytomegalovirus exposure and HLA in healthy donors. Study-wide background: Tens of millions of unique TCRs, all from HLA-typed donors, were included in an early release of the data. General study findings and limits: As confirmed in vitro, three CMV-associated chains were specific for CMV antigens. When analyzed later, a missense DCLRE1C variant was found to be linked to TCR beta V- and J-gene trimming.

V was clipped by 0 bases and J by 5 bases, with 8 bases between them. This CDR3 is built from 13 residues. Per the germline V gene, CDR1 is SGHRS and CDR2 is YFSETQ. On this clone itself: Its antigen is unknown.

It was with 60 Vbeta and 13 Jbeta primers that the PCR ran. The protocol was immunoSEQ multiplex PCR, while the TCRdb copy is restricted to in-frame clones and leaves out a portion. The profile shows 160,000 or so clones, over 80% of them singletons. This TCR came from a man aged 45-65 years in good health and CMV-seropositive. This chain connects TRBV5-1 to TRBJ1-2; D is ambiguous. The specimen was PBMCs. The CDR3 DNA follows: TGCGCCAGCAGCTTGGCCGAGGGTTATGGCTACACCTTC. The encoded protein is CASSLAEGYGYTF.